The next 17 T cell receptor beta chains were all read from a single sample in a study of radiotherapy plus CTLA-4 blockade in lung cancer. The assay was immunoSEQ multiplex PCR, and TCRdb's table has in-frame clones only and misses some. The table lists more than 40,000 clones, about 88% of them singletons. Material: peripheral blood, obtained from a patient treated with radiotherapy plus ipilimumab. These receptors all stem from a human donor with non-small cell lung cancer whose response to radiotherapy plus ipilimumab could not be evaluated.

This chain links TRBV7-2 with TRBJ1-4, with D maybe TRBD1 (6 bases). The V end lost 4 bases, the J end lost 8 bases, and 8 bases lay between the germline ends. The CDR3 runs to 12 residues. CDR1 and CDR2 (germline): SGHTA, FQGNSA. The CDR3 reads CASSWGGEKLFF. The CDR3 coding sequence is TGTGCCAGCAGCTGGGGGGGCGAAAAACTGTTTTTT.

Here the CDR3 reads CASSAHTGDTGDEQFF. The CDR3 bases are TGTGCCAGCAGCGCGCATACAGGGGACACGGGCGATGAGCAGTTCTTC. The chain recombines TRBV9 with TRBJ2-1, with 7 bases that match TRBD1. CDR3 length: 16 residues. Germline loops: CDR1 SGDLS, CDR2 YYNGEE. After removal of 3 bases from V and 8 bases from J, the junction contained 14 bases not matched to a gene.

The chain couples TRBV4-3 to TRBJ2-1, with a tentative D call TRBD2 (5 bases). V gave up 0 bases and J gave up 0 bases, with 12 bases separating them. Per germline, CDR1 LGHNA and CDR2 YSLEER. The CDR3 has 17 residues. CDR3 bases: TGCGCCAGCAGCCAAGATTTCTCGCGGGCCTCCTACAATGAGCAGTTCTTC. It encodes CASSQDFSRASYNEQFF.

The chain has TRBV19 and TRBJ2-7; TRBD1 aligns across 9 bases. V was pared by 0 bases and J by 7 bases, with 7 bases of the junction left unmatched. The CDR3 loop spans 15 amino acids. Germline CDR1 and CDR2: LNHDA and SQIVND (reference sequence). The CDR3 sequence is CASSIDRDRAGEQYF. The CDR3 bases are TGTGCCAGTAGTATAGATCGGGACAGGGCCGGGGAGCAGTACTTC.

The J gene is TRBJ1-2, the V gene TRBV4-3, with 10 bases matching TRBD1. Trimming cost V 1 base and J 5 bases; bases outside gene matches: 1. The CDR3 covers 14 residues. Per germline, CDR1 LGHNA and CDR2 YSLEER. The DNA for the CDR3 is TGCGCCAGCAGCCAAGGGACAGGGGGGTATGGCTACACCTTC. It yields the protein CASSQGTGGYGYTF.

The V call is TRBV9, the J call TRBJ1-5, with TRBD1 as a possible D gene (5 bases). Germline CDR1 reads SGDLS; CDR2 reads YYNGEE. The CDR3 consists of 15 residues. V lost 3 bases and J 5 bases, leaving 15 bases between the germline ends. CDR3 loop: CASSARGGLDQPQHF. CDR3 nucleotide sequence: TGTGCCAGCAGCGCCCGGGGGGGGTTGGATCAGCCCCAGCATTTT. Full variable domain (missing parts from reference TRBV9 and TRBJ1-5): DSGVTQTPKHLITATGQRVTLRCSPRSGDLSVYWYQQSLDQGLQFLIQYYNGEERAKGNILERFSAQQFPDLHSELNLSSLELGDSALYFCASSARGGLDQPQHFGDGTRLSIL.

The chain combines TRBV5-1 with TRBJ2-5; D gene ambiguous. V lost 3 bases and J 5 bases, leaving 11 bases between the germline ends. Germline assignment: CDR1 SGHRS and CDR2 YFSETQ. This CDR3 is built from 13 residues. CDR3 residues: CASSSFLGETQYF. DNA for the CDR3: TGCGCCAGCAGCTCCTTCCTCGGGGAGACCCAGTACTTC. Using reference TRBV5-1 and TRBJ2-5 for the parts outside the CDR3, the full variable domain is KAGVTQTPRYLIKTRGQQVTLSCSPISGHRSVSWYQQTPGQGLQFLFEYFSETQRNKGNFPGRFSGRQFSNSRSEMNVSTLELGDSALYLCASSSFLGETQYFGPGTRLLVL.

This sequence joins TRBV4-1 and TRBJ2-7, with TRBD1 matching 7 bases. V dropped 1 base and J dropped 3; count of bases not matched to a gene: 3. Germline V lookup: CDR1 MGHRA, CDR2 YSYEKL. The CDR3 loop spans 14 amino acids. The CDR3 here is CASSQAGQYYEQYF. The CDR3 nucleotides read TGCGCCAGCAGCCAAGCGGGACAGTACTACGAGCAGTACTTC.

This clone was seen once. The chain joins TRBV19 to TRBJ2-2; 8 nucleotides match TRBD2. The CDR3 is 14 amino acids. CDR1 LNHDA and CDR2 SQIVND come from the germline V gene (reference sequence). J was trimmed by 6 bases and V by 5 bases; bases with no gene match: 5. The CDR3 reads CASSPGGAAGELFF. In DNA, the CDR3 is TGTGCCAGTAGTCCGGGGGGGGCTGCCGGGGAGCTGTTTTTT.

The count of this clone is one. V gene TRBV28 combines with J gene TRBJ2-7; TRBD1 matches 10 bases. The CDR3 length is 15 residues. With 2 bases clipped from V and 6 bases from J, the junction kept 7 bases outside the gene matches. Germline CDR1 is MDHEN and CDR2 is SYDVKM. The CDR3 reads CASSLVGGTGVEQYF. The CDR3 bases are TGTGCCAGCAGTTTAGTGGGAGGGACAGGGGTCGAGCAGTACTTC.

The table lists this clone with a count of one. The rearrangement uses TRBV7-2 and TRBJ2-2, with 7 bases that match TRBD1. Looked up from germline, CDR1 is SGHTA and CDR2 is FQGNSA. The CDR3 loop spans 14 amino acids. With 3 bases clipped from V and 5 bases from J, the junction kept 3 bases outside the gene matches. The CDR3 DNA follows: TGTGCCAGCAGCTTCGACAGGGATACCGGGGAGCTGTTTTTT. Translated: CASSFDRDTGELFF.

This clone has only one observation. The genes are TRBV6-5 and TRBJ1-1; 12 nucleotides match TRBD1. The V segment lost 8 bases and the J segment 8 bases; nucleotides outside the gene matches: 9. Germline CDR1 and CDR2: MNHEY and SVGAGI. CDR3 length: 14 residues. The CDR3 reads CASAFRDRGREAFF. CDR3 coding DNA: TGTGCCAGCGCATTCCGGGACAGGGGGCGGGAAGCTTTCTTT.

The chain uses TRBV27 and TRBJ2-5; possibly TRBD1 for D (5 bases). The V gene's germline CDR1 is MNHEY and CDR2 SMNVEV (reference sequence). This CDR3 is 15 amino acids long. V lost 4 bases to trimming and J lost 1 base, with 13 bases between them. CDR3: CASSSLRALQETQYF. The CDR3 region has the DNA TGTGCCAGCAGTTCCCTCAGGGCTCTCCAAGAGACCCAGTACTTC.

The CDR3 nucleotides are TGTGCCACCAGCAATCGGGACAGGGGGGGTTCACCCCTCCACTTT. It yields the protein CATSNRDRGGSPLHF. The chain uses TRBV15 and TRBJ1-6; TRBD1 agrees at 11 bases. The germline V gene encodes CDR1 LNHNV and CDR2 YYDKDF (reference sequence). V lost 4 bases and J lost 9; bases outside the gene matches: 5. The CDR3 contains 15 residues.

V usage is TRBV7-9 and J usage is TRBJ1-1; the D is unclear. Trimming left V 1 base short and J 6 bases short, with 12 bases between. There are 14 residues in the CDR3. Looked up from germline, CDR1 is SEHNR and CDR2 is FQNEAQ (reference sequence). The CDR3 region is CASSLGAGAAEAFF. DNA for the CDR3: TGTGCCAGCAGCTTAGGAGCAGGAGCGGCTGAAGCTTTCTTT.

The V call is TRBV7-6, the J call TRBJ2-3; no clear D. Trimming removed 5 bases at V and 2 bases at J, with 2 bases between. CDR3 length: 11 residues. Germline V gene sequence: CDR1 SGHVS, CDR2 FNYEAQ. The CDR3 nucleotides are TGTGCCAGCAGCCACACAGATACGCAGTATTTT. This sequence encodes CASSHTDTQYF.

V gene TRBV5-4 combines with J gene TRBJ2-1; TRBD1 aligns across 10 bases. CDR1 is SGHNT and CDR2 is YYREEE in the germline V gene (reference sequence). CDR3 length: 16 amino acids. Trimming cost V 5 bases and J 5 bases; bases outside gene matches: 10. CDR3 DNA: TGTGCCAGCAGTTTACCTCCGGGACAGGGGCACAATGAGCAGTTCTTC. Its protein is CASSLPPGQGHNEQFF.